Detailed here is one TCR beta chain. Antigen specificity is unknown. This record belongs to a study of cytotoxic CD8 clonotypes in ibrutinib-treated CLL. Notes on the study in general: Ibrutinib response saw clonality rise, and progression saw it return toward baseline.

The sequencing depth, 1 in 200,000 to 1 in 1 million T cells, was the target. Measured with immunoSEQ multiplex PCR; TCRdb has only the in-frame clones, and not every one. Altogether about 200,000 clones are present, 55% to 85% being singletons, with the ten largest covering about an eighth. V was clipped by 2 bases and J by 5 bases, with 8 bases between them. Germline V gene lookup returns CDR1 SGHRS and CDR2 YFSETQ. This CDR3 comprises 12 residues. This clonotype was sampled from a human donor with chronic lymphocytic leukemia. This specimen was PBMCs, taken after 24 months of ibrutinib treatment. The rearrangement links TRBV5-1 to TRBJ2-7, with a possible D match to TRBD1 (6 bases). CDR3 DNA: TGCGCCAGCAGCTTTGCAGGGGACGAGCAGTACTTC. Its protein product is CASSFAGDEQYF.